The 9 T cell receptor beta chains in this list originate from one sample, sequenced in a study of cytomegalovirus exposure and HLA in healthy donors. In the PCR, 60 Vbeta and 13 Jbeta primers were used. Repertoires were generated with immunoSEQ multiplex PCR, while TCRdb's copy carries only in-frame clones and drops some. The sample contains 150,000 to 200,000 clones, approximately 80% of which appear only once. The sequencing sample was made of PBMCs. These receptors were obtained from a woman aged 45-65 years in good health and CMV-seronegative.

This clone was recorded once. CDR3 sequence: CASSQGSGQGVYEQYF. The CDR3 nucleotides read TGCGCCAGCAGCCAAGGTTCAGGACAGGGGGTCTACGAGCAGTACTTC. This chain joins TRBV4-3 and TRBJ2-7; 10 bases agree with TRBD1. This CDR3 region has 16 residues. Germline lookup yields CDR1 LGHNA and CDR2 YSLEER. V dropped 1 base and J dropped 3; count of bases not matched to a gene: 6.

A remark on this clone: One end of the junction varies from germline; a read error may be responsible. This sequence joins TRBV7-9 and TRBJ2-3; 11 bases fit TRBD2. The CDR3 extends over 14 amino acids. Germline CDR1 reads SEHNR; CDR2 reads FQNEAQ (reference sequence). CDR3 sequence: CSSSYSGGANTQYF. Written as DNA, the CDR3 is TGTTCCAGCAGCTATAGCGGGGGGGCGAATACGCAGTATTTT.

The gene calls are TRBV19 and TRBJ1-1, with D maybe TRBD1 (6 bases). V was cut by 5 bases and J by 10 bases, with 20 bases left in between. The CDR3 length is 14 residues. Germline V gene data show CDR1 as LNHDA and CDR2 as SQIVND (reference sequence). The CDR3 sequence is CASSPTGTPDGAFF. The CDR3 bases are TGTGCCAGTAGTCCGACCGGGACACCCGATGGAGCTTTCTTT.

The CDR3 reads CASSPEFGGGNTIYF. The CDR3 DNA reads as TGTGCCAGCAGCCCAGAGTTCGGGGGTGGAAACACCATATATTTT. The J gene is TRBJ1-3, the V gene TRBV4-2; D might be TRBD1 (5 bases). The CDR3 runs to 15 residues. Germline V gene sequence: CDR1 LGHNA, CDR2 YNFKEQ. Trimming left V 4 bases short and J 3 bases short, with 13 bases between.

The chain joins TRBV7-6 to TRBJ2-7, with a tentative D call TRBD2 (6 bases). Germline V CDR1 and CDR2: SGHVS, FNYEAQ. V was trimmed by 4 bases and J by 0 bases, leaving 16 bases between them. CDR3 length equals 16 residues. In nucleotides, the CDR3 is TGTGCCAGCAGCTCGACGGGGGTTTTATCCTCCTACGAGCAGTACTTC. It translates to CASSSTGVLSSYEQYF.

The rearrangement uses TRBV27 and TRBJ1-1, with D possibly being TRBD1 (5 bases). The CDR3 covers 14 residues. V lost 8 bases and J lost 10, with 23 bases in between. Germline CDR1 MNHEY, CDR2 SMNVEV (reference sequence). The CDR3 region has the DNA TGTGCCAGCCGACCTCCGGGACTCCCGTCAGCAGCTTTCTTT. Its translation is CASRPPGLPSAAFF.

This clone was picked up a small number of times. V is TRBV5-1 and J is TRBJ1-1; 7 nucleotides match TRBD1. With V trimmed by 7 bases and J by 2 bases, 8 bases remained unmatched. Germline V gives CDR1 SGHRS, CDR2 YFSETQ. The CDR3 sequence is 14 residues long. DNA of the CDR3: TGCGCCAGCGGGAAGACAGGGCCCAACACTGAAGCTTTCTTT. Residues: CASGKTGPNTEAFF.

This sequence joins TRBV19 and TRBJ2-2; TRBD2 is a possible D gene (5 bases). The V end lost 3 bases, the J end lost 7 bases, and 6 bases lay between the germline ends. The CDR3 loop spans 12 amino acids. The germline CDR1 and CDR2 sequences are LNHDA and SQIVND (reference sequence). CDR3 nucleotides: TGTGCCAGTAGTATTCGGGGCGGGGAGCTGTTTTTT. It translates to CASSIRGGELFF.

DNA for the CDR3: TGCGCCAGCAGCCAAGACAGGGAAATTGGAAACACCATATATTTT. Its translation: CASSQDREIGNTIYF. The chain links TRBV4-1 to TRBJ1-3; D possibly corresponds to TRBD1 (5 bases). This CDR3 comprises 15 residues. In germline, CDR1 is MGHRA, CDR2 YSYEKL. The V end was cut by 0 bases, the J end by 3 bases, with 9 bases between.